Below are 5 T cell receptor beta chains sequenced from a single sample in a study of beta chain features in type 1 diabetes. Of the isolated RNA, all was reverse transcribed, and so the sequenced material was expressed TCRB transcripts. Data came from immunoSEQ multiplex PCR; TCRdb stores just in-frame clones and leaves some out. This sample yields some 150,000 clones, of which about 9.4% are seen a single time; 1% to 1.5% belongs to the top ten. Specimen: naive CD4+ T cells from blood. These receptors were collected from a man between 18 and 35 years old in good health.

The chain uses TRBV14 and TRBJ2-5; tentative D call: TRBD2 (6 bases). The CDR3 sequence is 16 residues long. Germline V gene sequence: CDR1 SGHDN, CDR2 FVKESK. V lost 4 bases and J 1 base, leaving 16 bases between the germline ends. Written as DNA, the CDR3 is TGTGCCAGCAGCCGGATCACTGGGACTGTCCAAGAGACCCAGTACTTC. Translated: CASSRITGTVQETQYF.

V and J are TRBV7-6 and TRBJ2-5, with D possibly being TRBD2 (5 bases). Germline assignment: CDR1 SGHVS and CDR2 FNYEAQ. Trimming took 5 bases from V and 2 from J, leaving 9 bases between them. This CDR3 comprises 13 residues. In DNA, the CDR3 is TGTGCCAGCAGCCCTACGGGGCAAGAGACCCAGTACTTC. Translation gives CASSPTGQETQYF.

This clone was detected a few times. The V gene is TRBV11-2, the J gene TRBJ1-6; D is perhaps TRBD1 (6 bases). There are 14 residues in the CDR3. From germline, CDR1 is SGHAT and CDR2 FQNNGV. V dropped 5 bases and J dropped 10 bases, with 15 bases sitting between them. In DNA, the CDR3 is TGTGCCAGCAGCCTACAGGGATTGGGATCACCCCTCCACTTT. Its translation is CASSLQGLGSPLHF.

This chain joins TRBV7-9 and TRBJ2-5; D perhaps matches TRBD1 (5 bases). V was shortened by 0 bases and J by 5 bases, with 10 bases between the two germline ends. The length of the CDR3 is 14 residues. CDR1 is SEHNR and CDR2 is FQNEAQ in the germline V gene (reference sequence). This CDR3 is CASSLAGVEETQYF. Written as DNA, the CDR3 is TGTGCCAGCAGCTTAGCAGGGGTGGAGGAGACCCAGTACTTC.

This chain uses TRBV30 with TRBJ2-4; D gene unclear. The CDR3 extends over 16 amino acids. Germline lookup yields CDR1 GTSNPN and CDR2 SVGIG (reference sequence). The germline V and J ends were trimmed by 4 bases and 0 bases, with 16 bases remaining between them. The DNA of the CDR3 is TGTGCCTGGACTCAAAAGCCGTTACCAGCCAAAAACATTCAGTACTTC. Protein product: CAWTQKPLPAKNIQYF.